The present T cell receptor beta chain was sequenced within a study of T cells in Graves' hyperthyroidism and ophthalmopathy. On this clonotype: This CDR3 is missing its conserved last phenylalanine or tryptophan, likely due to a read error.

Patients were excluded for uncontrolled infection, other autoimmune disease, pregnancy or lactation. Amplified regions were TCR beta CDR3 sequences from RNA transcripts. First-round RT-PCR with HTBI primers amplified the TCR CDR3 region. TCRdb called the multiplex PCR reads again in MiXCR, with one record for every CDR3 protein. The data hold roughly 530,000 distinct CDR3 sequences, with over 15% observed a single time. Germline V gene data show CDR1 as SGHNT and CDR2 as YENEEA. CDR3 length equals 14 residues. Trimming shortened V by 0 bases and J by 2 bases, and 4 bases separated the two germline ends.

This sequence joins TRBV11-3 and TRBJ2-2; D gene uncertain. The sample taken for sequencing was blood. This TCR came from a woman aged 18-29 years with Graves' ophthalmopathy. For the CDR3, the DNA is TGTGCCAGCAGCTTAGAGGGAAACACCGGGGAGCTGTTTCTT. The encoded protein is CASSLEGNTGELFL.